These 22 T cell receptor beta chains originate from one sample sequenced in a study of OX40 agonist ivuxolimab in advanced cancers. Using immunoSEQ multiplex PCR, the repertoire was profiled, and TCRdb retains in-frame clones only, with some absent. The sample shows around 63,000 clones, 86% of them seen only once. Specimen: CD4+ or CD8+ T cells sorted from blood, collected in a trial of the OX40 agonist ivuxolimab. The origin of the receptors is an adult with an advanced solid tumor such as melanoma, head and neck, liver or kidney cancer.

V gene TRBV4-2 combines with J gene TRBJ1-5, with a weak D call TRBD1 (6 bases). Looked up from germline, CDR1 is LGHNA and CDR2 is YNFKEQ. The CDR3 loop spans 16 amino acids. The V end lost 0 bases, the J end lost 2 bases, and 11 bases lay between the germline ends. CDR3 protein: CASSQEGGVGNQPQHF. CDR3 nucleotide sequence: TGTGCCAGCAGCCAAGAGGGGGGCGTCGGCAATCAGCCCCAGCATTTT.

V is TRBV5-4 and J is TRBJ2-6, with 9 bases matching TRBD1. V was pared by 4 bases and J by 9 bases, with 14 bases of the junction left unmatched. Looked up from germline, CDR1 is SGHNT and CDR2 is YYREEE (reference sequence). The CDR3 runs to 17 residues. CDR3 bases: TGTGCCAGCAGCCCAAGAGCCGGGACAGGGAAGGTCAACGTCCTGACTTTC. Translation: CASSPRAGTGKVNVLTF.

V is TRBV9 and J is TRBJ2-5, with 11 bases fitting TRBD2. From germline, CDR1 is SGDLS and CDR2 YYNGEE. The CDR3 runs 15 residues. V shed 4 bases and J 2 bases; nucleotides not matched to a gene: 4. CDR3 sequence: CASSFIAGGQETQYF. DNA of the CDR3: TGTGCCAGCAGCTTCATAGCGGGGGGGCAAGAGACCCAGTACTTC.

This chain joins TRBV27 and TRBJ1-6; TRBD1 might be the D (5 bases). Germline values: CDR1 MNHEY, CDR2 SMNVEV (reference sequence). The V end lost 6 bases, the J end lost 7 bases, and 10 bases lay between the germline ends. CDR3 length equals 13 residues. The CDR3 loop reads CASRTTGNSPLHF. The CDR3 nucleotides are TGTGCCAGCAGAACCACAGGAAATTCACCCCTCCACTTT.

This chain links TRBV4-2 with TRBJ2-3, with D possibly matching TRBD2 (5 bases). This CDR3 spans 14 amino acids. The ends were cut back, 1 base at V and 3 bases at J, with 8 bases in the middle. The germline CDR1 and CDR2 sequences are LGHNA and YNFKEQ. The CDR3 sequence is CASSQGGFTDTQYF. The CDR3 DNA is TGTGCCAGCAGCCAAGGCGGGTTTACAGATACGCAGTATTTT.

This chain links TRBV9 with TRBJ2-3, with 10 nucleotides matching TRBD1. This CDR3 has 15 residues. Germline CDR1 SGDLS, CDR2 YYNGEE. V was clipped by 4 bases and J by 1 base; unmatched bases: 3. The CDR3: CASSLGTGGTDTQYF. For the CDR3, the DNA is TGTGCCAGCAGCCTCGGGACAGGGGGCACAGATACGCAGTATTTT.

V gene TRBV18 combines with J gene TRBJ2-7; D possibly corresponds to TRBD2 (6 bases). Germline assignment: CDR1 KGHSH and CDR2 LQKENI. V lost 4 bases and J 1 base, leaving 8 bases between the germline ends. This CDR3 contains 13 residues. The CDR3 protein is CASSRGTSYEQYF. CDR3 bases: TGTGCCAGCTCACGAGGGACTTCCTACGAGCAGTACTTC.

The gene calls are TRBV18 and TRBJ1-2; 7 nucleotides agree with TRBD1. Trimming took 1 base from V and 5 from J; bases not matched to a gene: 13. Germline values: CDR1 KGHSH, CDR2 LQKENI. The CDR3 loop spans 17 amino acids. This chain's CDR3 is CASSPLSGTDIIYGYTF. CDR3 bases: TGTGCCAGCTCACCACTATCCGGGACAGACATAATTTATGGCTACACCTTC.

This chain links TRBV5-5 with TRBJ2-7; 7 bases align to TRBD2. The CDR3 sequence is 14 residues long. With 2 bases clipped from V and 4 bases from J, the junction kept 6 bases outside the gene matches. In germline, CDR1 is SGHKS, CDR2 YYEKEE (reference sequence). The CDR3 reads CASSFVRESYEQYF. CDR3 in DNA: TGTGCCAGCAGCTTTGTGCGGGAGTCTTACGAGCAGTACTTC.

This clone was observed a handful of times. The V gene is TRBV18, the J gene TRBJ1-3, with no clear D. This CDR3 has 14 residues. Germline V gives CDR1 KGHSH, CDR2 LQKENI. V was shortened by 2 bases and J by 1 base, with 6 bases between the two germline ends. The CDR3 DNA is TGTGCCAGCTCACCAGAACAATCTGGAAACACCATATATTTT. The encoded protein is CASSPEQSGNTIYF.

The rearrangement joins TRBV5-5 to TRBJ2-5, with D possibly TRBD1 on 6 matching bases. Between the trimmed V and J ends, which lost 4 bases and 5 bases, there was a span of 6 bases. The germline CDR1 and CDR2 sequences are SGHKS and YYEKEE (reference sequence). The CDR3 covers 11 residues. CDR3: CASSGQETQYF. CDR3 bases: TGTGCCAGCAGCGGACAGGAGACCCAGTACTTC.

The rearrangement links TRBV29-1 to TRBJ1-2; D remains unclear. Germline loops: CDR1 SQVTM, CDR2 ANQGSEA. This CDR3 is 13 amino acids long. The V gene lost 0 bases and the J gene lost 6 bases, with 11 bases spanning the gap. CDR3 residues: CSVEENQEHGYTF. As DNA, the CDR3 is TGCAGCGTTGAAGAGAATCAGGAACATGGCTACACCTTC.

The chain carries TRBV23-1 and TRBJ1-4, with D possibly TRBD1 on 6 matching bases. TRBV23-1 is classed as an ORF, of uncertain function. This CDR3 has 18 amino acids. Trimming cost V 3 bases and J 8 bases, with 25 bases left between them. The CDR3, as DNA: TGCGCCAGCAGTCATAGAGGGGGGGACTTCCCCTCGTGGGAAAAACTGTTTTTT. Amino acids: CASSHRGGDFPSWEKLFF.

This sequence joins TRBV27 and TRBJ2-7, with unresolved D. Germline V CDR1 and CDR2: MNHEY, SMNVEV (reference sequence). V lost 4 bases and J lost 0, with 10 bases in between. The CDR3 is 14 residues long. The CDR3 nucleotides are TGTGCCAGCAGTTCAGGACGATCCTCCTACGAGCAGTACTTC. As protein: CASSSGRSSYEQYF.

The rearrangement links TRBV5-1 to TRBJ1-4, with 9 positions matching TRBD1. The CDR3 totals 15 residues. The V and J ends lost 4 bases and 4 bases, in that order; junction bases with no gene match: 5. Germline V lookup: CDR1 SGHRS, CDR2 YFSETQ. The CDR3 here is CASSQGQGDNEKLFF. CDR3 bases: TGCGCCAGCAGCCAGGGACAGGGTGATAATGAAAAACTGTTTTTT.

The rearrangement joins TRBV5-4 to TRBJ2-1; TRBD2 matches 11 bases. CDR1 SGHNT and CDR2 YYREEE come from the germline V gene (reference sequence). V shed 4 bases and J 8 bases; nucleotides not matched to a gene: 8. The CDR3 covers 15 residues. CDR3 amino acids: CASSPRLLAGDEQFF. The CDR3, as DNA: TGTGCCAGCAGCCCCCGACTACTAGCGGGAGATGAGCAGTTCTTC.

Of note for this clone: This sample also contains other DNA sequences that code for the same CDR3. This chain uses TRBV28 with TRBJ1-2; D remains ambiguous. The CDR3 length is 11 residues. V lost 6 bases and J lost 2, with 4 bases in between. From germline, CDR1 is MDHEN and CDR2 SYDVKM. As DNA, the CDR3 is TGTGCCAGCAGCTCCAACTATGGCTACACCTTC. Translated, it gives CASSSNYGYTF.

This clone occurred once. The chain couples TRBV27 to TRBJ2-1, with TRBD2 identical over 11 bases. Per germline, CDR1 MNHEY and CDR2 SMNVEV (reference sequence). V trimming: 3 bases; J trimming: 0 bases; junction bases outside the gene matches: 4. The CDR3 is 17 amino acids. The CDR3 sequence: CASSFPSGRNSYNEQFF. For the CDR3, the DNA is TGTGCCAGCAGTTTTCCTAGCGGGAGGAACTCCTACAATGAGCAGTTCTTC.

This sequence joins TRBV6-1 and TRBJ1-5; 10 bases fit TRBD1. The CDR3 runs 15 residues. Trimming at V came to 8 bases and at J to 1 base, leaving 5 bases not matched to a gene. From germline, CDR1 is MNHNS and CDR2 SASEGT. CDR3 protein: CASGQGVWSNQPQHF. The CDR3 DNA sequence: TGTGCCAGCGGACAGGGGGTTTGGAGCAATCAGCCCCAGCATTTT.

The chain links TRBV5-1 to TRBJ2-7; 9 bases map to TRBD2. Germline V lookup: CDR1 SGHRS, CDR2 YFSETQ. The CDR3 covers 14 residues. Trimming cost V 4 bases and J 2 bases; bases outside gene matches: 4. The CDR3 sequence is CASSTGLAPYEQYF. DNA of the CDR3: TGCGCCAGCAGCACGGGACTAGCCCCCTACGAGCAGTACTTC.

The V gene is TRBV28, the J gene TRBJ2-5, with a weak D call TRBD1 (6 bases). With 7 bases removed from V and 0 bases from J, the gap between germline ends came to 12 bases. CDR1 and CDR2 (germline): MDHEN, SYDVKM. The CDR3 is 14 amino acids. In DNA form, the CDR3 reads TGTGCCAGCATCTCCCCAGGGGACCAAGAGACCCAGTACTTC. Its protein product is CASISPGDQETQYF.

The J gene is TRBJ2-3, the V gene TRBV7-6; perhaps D is TRBD1 or TRBD2 (8 bases each). Germline CDR1 is SGHVS and CDR2 is FNYEAQ. The V end was cut by 1 base, the J end by 4 bases, with 21 bases between. The length of the CDR3 is 18 residues. The CDR3 is CASSLGTGSSGRSDTQYF. CDR3 DNA sequence: TGTGCCAGCAGCTTAGGGACAGGGTCCAGCGGGAGATCAGATACGCAGTATTTT.